The 25 T cell receptor beta chains given below trace back to one sample, sequenced in a study. MiXCR, run by TCRdb on the RT-PCR reads, gives a single entry per CDR3 protein. This sample has 650,000 to 800,000 distinct CDR3 sequences; 12% to 15% occur once, and the top ten carry 3.6%. The specimen sequenced was memory CD4+ T cells from blood. The receptor set was obtained from a female donor in good health, serving as a healthy control.

The chain is built from TRBV20-1 and TRBJ1-2; D perhaps matches TRBD1 (5 bases). The V gene's germline CDR1 is DFQATT and CDR2 SNEGSKA (reference sequence). V shed 3 bases and J shed 5 bases, with 13 bases lying between them. The CDR3 contains 13 residues. In nucleotides, the CDR3 is TGCAGTGCTAGCGTAGGGGACCGGTATGGCTACACCTTC. This sequence encodes CSASVGDRYGYTF.

This clonotype was counted a few times. The chain links TRBV6-1 to TRBJ2-7, with D possibly being TRBD2 (6 bases). Trimming left V 4 bases short and J 7 bases short, with 20 bases between. The CDR3 is made up of 15 amino acids. The V gene's germline CDR1 is MNHNS and CDR2 SASEGT. CDR3 in amino acids: CASSGGRDWIGEQYF. The DNA of the CDR3 is TGTGCCAGCAGTGGGGGCCGGGACTGGATAGGGGAGCAGTACTTC.

This clonotype occurred a few times. The chain employs TRBV5-6 and TRBJ1-6; no reliable D call. The V and J ends lost 4 bases and 9 bases respectively, with 11 bases between them. The CDR3 has 13 residues. Germline V lookup: CDR1 SGHDT, CDR2 YYEEEE. CDR3 in amino acids: CASSPLPSSPLHF. The CDR3 nucleotides are TGTGCCAGCAGCCCGCTTCCCTCTTCACCCCTCCACTTT.

This clonotype was counted only a few times. This chain joins TRBV27 and TRBJ1-5, with 7 bases matching TRBD1. CDR1 and CDR2 (germline): MNHEY, SMNVEV (reference sequence). The CDR3 has 17 amino acids. With 1 base clipped from V and 0 bases from J, the junction kept 6 bases outside the gene matches. CDR3 residues: CASSLFQGGDSNQPQHF. DNA for the CDR3: TGTGCCAGCAGTTTATTTCAGGGGGGGGATAGCAATCAGCCCCAGCATTTT.

This clonotype was observed a handful of times. The CDR3 spells CASSLDGGGREDGYTF. Here the CDR3 DNA reads TGTGCCAGCAGCCTAGACGGGGGCGGACGGGAAGATGGCTACACCTTC. The V gene is TRBV7-3, the J gene TRBJ1-2; weak D call: TRBD1 (6 bases). Trimming stripped 5 bases from V and 6 bases from J, with 22 bases between. The CDR3 length is 16 residues. The germline gives CDR1 SGHTA, CDR2 FQGTGA.

The sample holds one count of this clonotype. The CDR3 coding sequence is TGTGCCACCAGTGATCGAACGGGGACAGGGACGGGTACCTCCTACAATGAGCAGTTCTTC. Amino acids: CATSDRTGTGTGTSYNEQFF. The rearrangement uses TRBV24-1 and TRBJ2-1; 9 bases are shared with TRBD1. V was pared by 3 bases and J by 0 bases, with 14 bases of the junction left unmatched. The V gene's germline CDR1 is KGHDR and CDR2 SFDVKD. The CDR3 is 20 amino acids.

This clonotype was seen a handful of times. The chain links TRBV5-5 to TRBJ1-2; D perhaps matches TRBD1 (6 bases). Trimming shortened V by 0 bases and J by 4 bases, and 16 bases separated the two germline ends. The length of the CDR3 is 16 residues. The V gene's germline CDR1 is SGHKS and CDR2 YYEKEE (reference sequence). CDR3 nucleotides: TGTGCCAGCAGCTTGGCCTCCTGGGGGCAGGGCTATGGCTACACCTTC. This encodes CASSLASWGQGYGYTF.

This clonotype was picked up a small number of times. V gene TRBV5-6 combines with J gene TRBJ1-1; weak D call: TRBD1 (6 bases). V lost 3 bases, J lost 6 bases, and 12 bases lay in between. The CDR3 has 13 residues. Germline loops: CDR1 SGHDT, CDR2 YYEEEE. The CDR3 region is CASSWDEGAEAFF. CDR3 DNA sequence: TGTGCCAGCAGCTGGGACGAGGGGGCTGAAGCTTTCTTT.

This clonotype was detected a few times. V and J are TRBV20-1 and TRBJ1-6; tentative D call: TRBD1 (6 bases). The CDR3 has 17 residues. Germline lookup yields CDR1 DFQATT and CDR2 SNEGSKA (reference sequence). V lost 3 bases and J lost 11, with 26 bases in between. The chain's CDR3 is CSASRGVGGTRQAPLHF. The CDR3 DNA follows: TGCAGTGCTAGTAGGGGGGTTGGAGGCACGCGCCAGGCACCCCTCCACTTT.

The chain links TRBV9 to TRBJ2-1; perhaps D is TRBD1 or TRBD2 (5 bases each). The CDR3 runs to 14 residues. Trimming took off 4 bases at V and 5 bases at J, with 13 bases between the two ends. Germline V gene data show CDR1 as SGDLS and CDR2 as YYNGEE. The CDR3: CASSPGPGHNEQFF. As DNA, the CDR3 is TGTGCCAGCAGCCCGGGACCCGGTCACAATGAGCAGTTCTTC.

There are a few counts of this clonotype. V usage is TRBV11-2 and J usage is TRBJ1-1, with D tentatively TRBD1 (6 bases). V was shortened by 5 bases and J by 10 bases, with 14 bases between the two germline ends. CDR3 length equals 12 residues. The germline gives CDR1 SGHAT, CDR2 FQNNGV. The CDR3 region is CASSLQGIAAFF. The CDR3, as DNA: TGTGCCAGCAGCCTCCAGGGGATTGCAGCTTTCTTT.

The sample holds many counts of this clonotype. V gene TRBV12-3 or TRBV12-4 combines with J gene TRBJ2-1, with TRBD2 as a possible D gene (5 bases). This CDR3 is 15 amino acids long. The germline V and J ends were trimmed by 4 bases and 0 bases, with 10 bases remaining between them. CDR3 in amino acids: CASSSSKGSYNEQFF. The CDR3 DNA follows: TGTGCCAGCAGTTCTAGCAAGGGCTCCTACAATGAGCAGTTCTTC.

V is TRBV3-1 and J is TRBJ2-5; D call uncertain. CDR3 length: 13 amino acids. V dropped 3 bases and J dropped 5 bases, with 10 bases sitting between them. In germline, CDR1 is LGHDT, CDR2 YNNKEL (reference sequence). This CDR3 is CASSHFMLETQYF. As DNA, the CDR3 is TGTGCCAGCAGCCACTTCATGCTGGAGACCCAGTACTTC.

This clonotype was counted a few times. V usage is TRBV27 and J usage is TRBJ2-1; a weak D match, TRBD1 (6 bases). V was clipped by 5 bases and J by 7 bases, with 21 bases between them. There are 16 residues in the CDR3. Per germline, CDR1 MNHEY and CDR2 SMNVEV (reference sequence). The CDR3: CASSRLQGPFLNEQFF. CDR3 bases: TGTGCCAGCAGTCGCTTACAGGGTCCATTTCTTAATGAGCAGTTCTTC.

This clonotype was counted only a few times. V and J are TRBV12-3 or TRBV12-4 and TRBJ1-1; possibly TRBD1 for D (5 bases). Trimming stripped 5 bases from V and 1 base from J, with 11 bases between. The CDR3 contains 14 residues. As DNA, the CDR3 is TGTGCCAGCAGTCCGGGACGGAGGAACACTGAAGCTTTCTTT. This gives the protein CASSPGRRNTEAFF.

This clonotype was seen a few times. The V gene is TRBV9, the J gene TRBJ1-6, with TRBD1 matching 9 bases. After removal of 4 bases from V and 9 bases from J, the junction contained 5 bases not matched to a gene. Germline V gene lookup returns CDR1 SGDLS and CDR2 YYNGEE. The CDR3 is 14 residues long. In DNA, the CDR3 is TGTGCCAGCAGCACGCGGACAGGGGTTTCACCCCTCCACTTT. It is translated as CASSTRTGVSPLHF.

This clonotype was detected only a few times. The chain carries TRBV4-2 and TRBJ1-1; TRBD1 might be the D (5 bases). CDR3 length equals 14 residues. V lost 0 bases, J lost 9 bases, and 14 bases lay in between. Germline lookup yields CDR1 LGHNA and CDR2 YNFKEQ. The CDR3 region is CASSQDFGQGQAFF. The CDR3 coding sequence is TGTGCCAGCAGCCAAGATTTTGGGCAGGGTCAAGCTTTCTTT.

The sample holds a few counts of this clonotype. DNA for the CDR3: TGTGCCAGCAGCGTAAGGGGCGGGAGTTACGAGCAGTACTTC. This gives the protein CASSVRGGSYEQYF. The chain is built from TRBV9 and TRBJ2-7; TRBD2 aligns across 7 bases. CDR3 length equals 14 residues. The germline V gene encodes CDR1 SGDLS and CDR2 YYNGEE. The V segment lost 1 base and the J segment 4 bases; nucleotides outside the gene matches: 5. The full variable domain, rest sourced from reference TRBV9 and TRBJ2-7, is DSGVTQTPKHLITATGQRVTLRCSPRSGDLSVYWYQQSLDQGLQFLIQYYNGEERAKGNILERFSAQQFPDLHSELNLSSLELGDSALYFCASSVRGGSYEQYFGPGTRLTVT.

In this sample, this clonotype turned up many times. The chain combines TRBV6-2 or TRBV6-3 with TRBJ2-1; 9 bases map to TRBD2. This CDR3 is built from 16 residues. The trim removed 5 bases at V and 1 base at J, leaving 6 bases unmatched. Germline V gene lookup returns CDR1 MNHEY and CDR2 SVGEGT. DNA for the CDR3: TGTGCCAGCAGTCGCCGACTAGCGGCGTCCTACAATGAGCAGTTCTTC. Its translation: CASSRRLAASYNEQFF.

This clonotype was detected ten times or more. The chain joins TRBV20-1 to TRBJ2-7; TRBD2 aligns across 8 bases. The CDR3 spans 14 residues. The germline CDR1 and CDR2 sequences are DFQATT and SNEGSKA (reference sequence). The V gene end was trimmed by 1 base and the J gene end by 2 bases; junction bases not matched to a gene: 4. CDR3 residues: CSARVAGSPYEQYF. CDR3 DNA: TGCAGTGCTAGAGTAGCGGGGTCCCCCTACGAGCAGTACTTC.

This clonotype showed up just a few times. The chain carries TRBV5-1 and TRBJ1-6; D unresolved. Trimming stripped 2 bases from V and 1 base from J, with 4 bases between. Germline assignment: CDR1 SGHRS and CDR2 YFSETQ. The CDR3 is 14 amino acids. The CDR3 reads CASSFFSYNSPLHF. The CDR3 nucleotides read TGCGCCAGCAGCTTCTTTTCCTATAATTCACCCCTCCACTTT.

This clonotype was counted a few times. The gene calls are TRBV12-3 or TRBV12-4 and TRBJ1-3; tentatively, D is TRBD1 (5 bases). Trimming cost V 4 bases and J 3 bases, with 13 bases left between them. The CDR3 totals 15 residues. Here the CDR3 reads CASSWGSGRGNTIYF. CDR3 in DNA: TGTGCCAGCAGTTGGGGCAGTGGACGTGGAAACACCATATATTTT.

The chain employs TRBV2 and TRBJ2-4, with D perhaps TRBD1 (6 bases). Trimming shortened V by 2 bases and J by 0 bases, and 8 bases separated the two germline ends. CDR1 and CDR2 (germline): SNHLY, FYNNEI. The CDR3 runs 15 residues. This chain's CDR3 is CASSENRAAKNIQYF. CDR3 coding DNA: TGTGCCAGCAGTGAAAACAGGGCAGCCAAAAACATTCAGTACTTC.

This chain connects TRBV29-1 to TRBJ2-2; 10 bases map to TRBD1. The germline gives CDR1 SQVTM, CDR2 ANQGSEA. Unmatched junction bases numbered 5, after V lost 0 bases and J lost 4 bases. CDR3 length: 16 amino acids. The CDR3 here is CSVEDLRTGGTGELFF. CDR3 nucleotide sequence: TGCAGCGTTGAAGATCTGAGGACAGGGGGCACCGGGGAGCTGTTTTTT.

This clonotype occurred many times. The gene calls are TRBV6-1 and TRBJ1-2; no definite D call. V was cut by 4 bases and J by 2 bases, with 11 bases left in between. The CDR3 covers 14 residues. The germline V gene has CDR1 MNHNS and CDR2 SASEGT. CDR3 amino acids: CASSGLGRNYGYTF. Here the CDR3 DNA reads TGTGCCAGCAGTGGTCTAGGACGCAACTATGGCTACACCTTC.